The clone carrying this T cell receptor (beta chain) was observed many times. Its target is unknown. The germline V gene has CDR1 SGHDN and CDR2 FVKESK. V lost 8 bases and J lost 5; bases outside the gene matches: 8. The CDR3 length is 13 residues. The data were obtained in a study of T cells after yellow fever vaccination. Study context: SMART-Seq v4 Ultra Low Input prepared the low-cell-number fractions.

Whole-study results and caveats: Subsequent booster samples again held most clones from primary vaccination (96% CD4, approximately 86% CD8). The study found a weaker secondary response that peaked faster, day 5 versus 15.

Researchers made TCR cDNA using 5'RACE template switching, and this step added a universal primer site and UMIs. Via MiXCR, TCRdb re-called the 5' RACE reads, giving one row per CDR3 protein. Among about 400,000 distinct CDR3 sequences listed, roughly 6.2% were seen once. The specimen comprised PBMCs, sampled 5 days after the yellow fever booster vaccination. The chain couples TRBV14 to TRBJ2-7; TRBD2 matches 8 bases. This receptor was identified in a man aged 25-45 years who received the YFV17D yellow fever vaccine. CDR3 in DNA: TGTGCCAGCGCGGGACCGGGAGGGCACGAGCAGTACTTC. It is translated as CASAGPGGHEQYF.